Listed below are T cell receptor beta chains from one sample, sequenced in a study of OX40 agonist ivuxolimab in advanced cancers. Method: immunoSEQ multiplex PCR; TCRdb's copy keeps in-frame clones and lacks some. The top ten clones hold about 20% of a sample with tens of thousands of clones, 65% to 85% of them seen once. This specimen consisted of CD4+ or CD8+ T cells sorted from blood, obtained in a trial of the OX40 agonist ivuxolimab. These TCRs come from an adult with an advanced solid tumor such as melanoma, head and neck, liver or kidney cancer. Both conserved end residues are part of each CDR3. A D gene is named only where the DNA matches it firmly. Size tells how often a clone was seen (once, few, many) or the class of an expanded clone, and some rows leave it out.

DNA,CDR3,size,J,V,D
TGTGCCAGCAGCCCCGATTTACCTAAAGCTTTCTTT,CASSPDLPKAFF,once,TRBJ1-1,TRBV28,-
TGTGCCAGCAGCCCTCAGATGGGGCAGATCTCCTACGAGCAGTACTTC,CASSPQMGQISYEQYF,-,TRBJ2-7,TRBV7-8,-
TGTGCCAGCAGCAAATCGGCAGGGGGACCCTACGAGCAGTACTTC,CASSKSAGGPYEQYF,once,TRBJ2-7,TRBV21-1,-
TGTGCCAGCAAAAGGCTGGGGACAGGTCGTTATGGCTACACCTTC,CASKRLGTGRYGYTF,-,TRBJ1-2,TRBV5-4,TRBD1
TGTGCCTCCCCTGACAGGCCATATCAGCCCCAGCATTTT,CASPDRPYQPQHF,-,TRBJ1-5,TRBV30,-
TGTGCCAGCAGCTTAACAGGGGGGTCCTACAATGAGCAGTTCTTC,CASSLTGGSYNEQFF,-,TRBJ2-1,TRBV7-9,TRBD1
TGCGCCAGCAGCCAACAGGGTCTAGCCAAAAACATTCAGTACTTC,CASSQQGLAKNIQYF,-,TRBJ2-4,TRBV4-1,-
TGTGCCAGCAGTGAAGGATGGGGGCGGATGATGAACACTGAAGCTTTCTTT,CASSEGWGRMMNTEAFF,-,TRBJ1-1,TRBV6-1,-
TGTGCCAGCAGCTCAAGAGGACAGTACAATGAGCAGTTCTTC,CASSSRGQYNEQFF,-,TRBJ2-1,TRBV7-6,-
TGCGCCAGCAGCTGGGGGACAGGGTCGGACGAGCAGTACTTC,CASSWGTGSDEQYF,-,TRBJ2-7,TRBV5-1,TRBD1
TGTGCCAGCAGTGAAGGTGTCCTAGCGGGGGTGGATGAGCAGTTCTTC,CASSEGVLAGVDEQFF,-,TRBJ2-1,TRBV2,TRBD2
TGTGCCAGCAGACCGCAGGGAGAAGAGACCCAGTACTTC,CASRPQGEETQYF,-,TRBJ2-5,TRBV11-2,-
TGCGCCAGCAGCCAAGATCGGGCGGGAAAGAAACTGTTTTTT,CASSQDRAGKKLFF,-,TRBJ1-4,TRBV4-1,-
TGTGCCAGCAGCGTAGGGCCCTCCTTGGGGATGTCCTACGAGCAGTACTTC,CASSVGPSLGMSYEQYF,-,TRBJ2-7,TRBV9,-
TGTGCCAGTAGTATAGTGACAGGAAACACTGAAGCTTTCTTT,CASSIVTGNTEAFF,-,TRBJ1-1,TRBV19,-
TGCGCCAGCAGCCGAGGACAGTTCTTTTCCTACGAGCAGTACTTC,CASSRGQFFSYEQYF,-,TRBJ2-7,TRBV4-1,-
TGTGCCAGCAGCCTAGGCACTAGCGGGAGTGTAGGGGAGACCCAGTACTTC,CASSLGTSGSVGETQYF,-,TRBJ2-5,TRBV11-3,TRBD2
TGTGCCAGCAGGCATATCGACAGGACTAACTATGGCTACACCTTC,CASRHIDRTNYGYTF,-,TRBJ1-2,TRBV28,-
TGTGCCAGCAGTCCCATGGACAGGGTGAGGGAGACCCAGTACTTC,CASSPMDRVRETQYF,-,TRBJ2-5,TRBV6-5,TRBD1
TGTGCCATCAGTGTTCTGGGTAGGGAGCTGTTTTTT,CAISVLGRELFF,-,TRBJ2-2,TRBV10-3,-
TGTGCCAGCAGCTTACTAGCGGGGGGCGAGCAGTACTTC,CASSLLAGGEQYF,-,TRBJ2-7,TRBV5-4,TRBD2
TGTGCCTGGAGTAGAGTCACAGATACGCAGTATTTT,CAWSRVTDTQYF,-,TRBJ2-3,TRBV30,-
TGCGCCAGCAGCCAAGAATCATCGGGGATCTACGAGCAGTACTTC,CASSQESSGIYEQYF,-,TRBJ2-7,TRBV4-3,-
TGTGCCAGCAGTTCCCAAAAATACGAGCAGTACTTC,CASSSQKYEQYF,-,TRBJ2-7,TRBV6-6,-
TGTGCCAGCAGTGACCCCGCCGACAGGGGCGGTAGCAATCAGCCCCAGCATTTT,CASSDPADRGGSNQPQHF,once,TRBJ1-5,TRBV2,TRBD1
TGTGCCAGCTCACCACCGTCACGGCCGAACACTGAAGCTTTCTTT,CASSPPSRPNTEAFF,-,TRBJ1-1,TRBV18,-
TGTGCCAGCATACGGACAGGGGGCTTTGGGGAGACCCAGTACTTC,CASIRTGGFGETQYF,-,TRBJ2-5,TRBV6-6,TRBD1
TGCAGCGTTGAAAAACAGGGCCCGGAGACCCAGTACTTC,CSVEKQGPETQYF,-,TRBJ2-5,TRBV29-1,-
TGCGCCAGCAGCTTGGATCAGGGGTACGCCTACGAGCAGTACTTC,CASSLDQGYAYEQYF,-,TRBJ2-7,TRBV5-1,-
TGCAGCGTTGGGAAGCCCGGGGGAGGCGGCTACACCTTC,CSVGKPGGGGYTF,-,TRBJ1-2,TRBV29-1,-
TGCAGCGTTCGCCTAGCGGGGAGCACAGATACGCAGTATTTT,CSVRLAGSTDTQYF,-,TRBJ2-3,TRBV29-1,TRBD2
TGTGCCAGCAGTTCTTGGGGGATGGGCACCGGGGAGCTGTTTTTT,CASSSWGMGTGELFF,-,TRBJ2-2,TRBV27,-
TGTGCCAGCAGCTTGGAGAACACAGATACGCAGTATTTT,CASSLENTDTQYF,-,TRBJ2-3,TRBV5-4,-
TGTGCCAGCAGCTTAACCGGACAGCCGAACACCGGGGAGCTGTTTTTT,CASSLTGQPNTGELFF,once,TRBJ2-2,TRBV7-3,-
TGTGCCTGGAGTCCGGGACAGTACCCTTCTGGCTACACCTTC,CAWSPGQYPSGYTF,-,TRBJ1-2,TRBV30,TRBD1
TGTGCCAGCAGCGTAGCTGGTACTAGCGGGGGGGCGATGCGGGCAGATACGCAGTATTTT,CASSVAGTSGGAMRADTQYF,-,TRBJ2-3,TRBV9,TRBD2
TGTGCCAGTAGTCCCCCCGGACAGAAAACCATGAACACTGAAGCTTTCTTT,CASSPPGQKTMNTEAFF,-,TRBJ1-1,TRBV19,-
TGTGCCAGCAGCTCCTCACTAGGGGATACGCAGTATTTT,CASSSSLGDTQYF,-,TRBJ2-3,TRBV7-3,-
TGTGCCAGCAGCCCCCCCTCCGCGAACACCGGGGAGCTGTTTTTT,CASSPPSANTGELFF,-,TRBJ2-2,TRBV9,-
TGTGCCAGCAGCCAAGGGGTGCTCTCAGGAGTCCGTGAGGGCTACACCTTC,CASSQGVLSGVREGYTF,-,TRBJ1-2,TRBV14,-
TGCGCCAGCAGCCGACAGGGGTTGGAGCAGTACTTC,CASSRQGLEQYF,-,TRBJ2-7,TRBV5-1,TRBD1
TGCGCCAGCAGCTTAATAACTAGCGGTGGCAATGAGCAGTTCTTC,CASSLITSGGNEQFF,once,TRBJ2-1,TRBV5-1,TRBD2
TGTGCCAGCTCAGACCCGGGAGTCTACGAGCAGTACTTC,CASSDPGVYEQYF,once,TRBJ2-7,TRBV18,-
TGTGCCGGAGGGCGCAATCAGCCCCAGCATTTT,CAGGRNQPQHF,-,TRBJ1-5,TRBV7-2,-
TGCAGCGTTGAGTCTGGGTTCGGTGCTCAATTCTATGGCTACACCTTC,CSVESGFGAQFYGYTF,-,TRBJ1-2,TRBV29-1,-
TGTGCCAGCTCTCAACACAGGGGAACTATCAATCAGCCCCAGCATTTT,CASSQHRGTINQPQHF,-,TRBJ1-5,TRBV19,TRBD1
TGTGCCAGCTCACCCTTCCAGGACAGTAGCAATCAGCCCCAGCATTTT,CASSPFQDSSNQPQHF,once,TRBJ1-5,TRBV18,-
TGTGCCATCAGTGAGTCGCGGGGGAGGGGTAGCACAGATACGCAGTATTTT,CAISESRGRGSTDTQYF,-,TRBJ2-3,TRBV10-3,TRBD2
TGTGCCAGCAGCTTGGGCGGGGACGGGGTTGGCAATCAGCCCCAGCATTTT,CASSLGGDGVGNQPQHF,few,TRBJ1-5,TRBV5-4,-
TGTGCCAGCTCACCAGGGACCGGACGGGAAGAGACCCAGTACTTC,CASSPGTGREETQYF,few,TRBJ2-5,TRBV18,-
TGTGCCAGCAGCTCAGACGGCCCTGGAAACACCATATATTTT,CASSSDGPGNTIYF,-,TRBJ1-3,TRBV5-5,-
TGCGCCAGACCAGAGGGAGGGACCTCTGGGGCCAACGTCCTGACTTTC,CARPEGGTSGANVLTF,-,TRBJ2-6,TRBV23-1,TRBD2
TGTGCCAGCAGTGGCTACGTAACGGAGACCCAGTACTTC,CASSGYVTETQYF,-,TRBJ2-5,TRBV2,-
TGTGCCAGCAGTTACTCGGGGGGACTGGGGACTGAAGCTTTCTTT,CASSYSGGLGTEAFF,medium-sized,TRBJ1-1,TRBV6-5,-
TGTGCCAGCAAACAGGTTGCGGGACCCGAGCAGTACTTC,CASKQVAGPEQYF,-,TRBJ2-7,TRBV25-1,-
TGTGCCAGCAGCTTTTCGGGGTCCGGTCAGCCCCAGCATTTT,CASSFSGSGQPQHF,-,TRBJ1-5,TRBV7-2,-
TGTGCCAGCAGTGCCACAGGGGGTAATGGCTACACCTTC,CASSATGGNGYTF,-,TRBJ1-2,TRBV27,TRBD1
TGTGCCAGCAGTGAAGCCCGGAATCAGCCCCAGCATTTT,CASSEARNQPQHF,-,TRBJ1-5,TRBV6-1,-
TGTGCCAGTAGCGAGGGACGGGTCCAAAACATTCAGTACTTC,CASSEGRVQNIQYF,-,TRBJ2-4,TRBV19,-